The rows below give T cell receptor beta chains drawn from one sample of a study of regulatory T cells in long-lasting Graves disease. TCRdb redid the calling of the multiplex PCR reads with MiXCR, one entry per CDR3 protein. The data hold a few hundred thousand distinct CDR3 sequences, with 20% observed a single time. The sequences come from peripheral blood mononuclear cells (PBMCs), collected at new diagnosis, from a patient treated with antithyroid drugs. The origin of the receptors is a female donor with Graves disease. The CDR3 runs from the conserved cysteine through the conserved F or W. D genes are given only for firm matches. Clone size is shown for a subset of rows, as once, few, many or a class of expanded clone.

TRBJ2-1 TRBV18 many 14 NA TGTGCCAGCTCACCCGAGTTATATGATAATGAGCAGTTCTTC CASSPELYDNEQFF
TRBJ2-7 TRBV6-1 many 14 NA TGTGCCAGCAGTGAATTCGGGACGGGGAGCGAGCAGTACTTC CASSEFGTGSEQYF
TRBJ1-5 TRBV6-9 NA 15 NA TGTGCCAGCAGTTACAGGGATGGGGGGAACCAGCCCCAGCATTTT CASSYRDGGNQPQHF
TRBJ1-5 TRBV4-1 NA 16 TRBD1 TGCGCCAGCAGCCAACGGACAGGCTTTAGCAATCAGCCCCAGCATTTT CASSQRTGFSNQPQHF
TRBJ2-1 TRBV20-1 NA 12 TRBD2 TGCAGCGGGGGGGCCGGGTCGAATGAGCAGTTCTTC CSGGAGSNEQFF
TRBJ1-3 TRBV12-3/TRBV12-4 many 15 TRBD1 TGTGCCAGCAGTCTCGGGACAGGGGGAAGAAACACCATATATTTT CASSLGTGGRNTIYF
TRBJ2-7 TRBV6-1 many 14 NA TGTGCCAGCAGTGATTCCAACCCGGGGGCCGAGCAGTACTTC CASSDSNPGAEQYF
TRBJ1-1 TRBV20-1 many 13 NA TGCAGTGCTCGTGGATACATAAGCCGTGAAGCTTTCTTT CSARGYISREAFF
TRBJ2-7 TRBV3-1 many 13 NA TGTGCCAGCAGCCAATGGCAGGGCGTCGAGCAGTACTTC CASSQWQGVEQYF
TRBJ2-2 TRBV27 NA 16 NA TGTGCCAGCAGTTTACTGCCAGGGGAAAGGGCCGGGGAGCTGTTTTTT CASSLLPGERAGELFF
TRBJ2-1 TRBV7-8 many 17 TRBD2 TGTGCCAGCAGCACAATTCTAGCGGGATTATCCTACAATGAGCAGTTCTTC CASSTILAGLSYNEQFF
TRBJ1-1 TRBV4-3 many 14 NA TGCGCCAGCAGCCAACTTTTAAGGGCCCCTGAAGCTTTCTTT CASSQLLRAPEAFF
TRBJ2-7 TRBV7-9 many 13 NA TGTGCCAGCAGCTTAGCGGGGGGTTCCGAGCAGTACTTC CASSLAGGSEQYF
TRBJ2-7 TRBV5-6 many 13 TRBD1 TGTGCCAGCAGCCCGGGGGACAGGGGCGAGCAGTACTTC CASSPGDRGEQYF
TRBJ1-2 TRBV5-1 NA 13 NA TGCGCCAGCAGCTTATTTAGCGAAGATGGCTACACCTTC CASSLFSEDGYTF
TRBJ2-7 TRBV28 NA 15 TRBD1 TGTGCCAGCAGTTTGATAGGGACAGGATCCTACGAGCAGTACTTC CASSLIGTGSYEQYF
TRBJ2-4 TRBV18 many 15 NA TGTGCCAGCTCACCACCTCATTTGACAGGAAACATTCAGTACTTC CASSPPHLTGNIQYF
TRBJ1-6 TRBV11-2 many 15 TRBD1 TGTGCCAGCAGCTTAGAACCGGGACAGTTCTCACCCCTCCACTTT CASSLEPGQFSPLHF
TRBJ2-1 TRBV7-9 NA 18 TRBD2 TGTGCCAGCAGCTCAGAGTGGGACGGACTAGCGGGATACAATGAGCAGTTCTTC CASSSEWDGLAGYNEQFF
TRBJ2-7 TRBV6-1 NA 11 NA TGTGCCAGCACCGATCAGAACGAGCAGTACTTC CASTDQNEQYF
TRBJ1-3 TRBV6-1 many 16 TRBD1 TGTGCCAGCAGTGAATCGGACAGGATCTCTGGAAACACCATATATTTT CASSESDRISGNTIYF
TRBJ2-1 TRBV7-9 few 13 TRBD2 TGTGCCAGCACGGGGACTAGCAGGAATGAGCAGTTCTTC CASTGTSRNEQFF
TRBJ1-4 TRBV5-1 many 16 TRBD1 TGCGCCAGCAGCTTACAAGGGGGCCAGGGAGGTGAAAAACTGTTTTTT CASSLQGGQGGEKLFF
TRBJ1-4 TRBV14 NA 13 NA TGTGCCAGCAGCCTCGTGTCAGGGGAAAAACTGTTTTTT CASSLVSGEKLFF
TRBJ1-2 TRBV4-3 few 14 NA TGCGCCAGCAGCCAAGATAGAAGTGGATATGGCTACACCTTC CASSQDRSGYGYTF
TRBJ1-6 TRBV20-1 many 14 NA TGCAGTGCTAGAGTCGACAGCAGTAATTCACCCCTCCACTTT CSARVDSSNSPLHF
TRBJ2-5 TRBV19 few 12 NA TGTGCCAGTAGTGCAGCGGGAGAGACCCAGTACTTC CASSAAGETQYF
TRBJ1-6 TRBV7-2 many 15 NA TGTGCCAGCAGCTTTAAGCCCGGAGGTGGTTCACCCCTCCACTTT CASSFKPGGGSPLHF
TRBJ2-3 TRBV5-1 NA 19 TRBD2 TGCGCCAGCAGCCTACTCCCGGGACTAGCGGGAGGGTCCACAGATACGCAGTATTTT CASSLLPGLAGGSTDTQYF
TRBJ1-2 TRBV4-1 NA 15 NA TGCGCCAGCAGCCAAGGTCGACTTTGGGGCGGAGGCCACACCTTC CASSQGRLWGGGHTF
TRBJ2-1 TRBV6-5 many 16 TRBD2 TGTGCCAGCAGTTACGAGGCGCGGGGGGGCTCGCCGGAGCAGTTCTTC CASSYEARGGSPEQFF
TRBJ2-5 TRBV11-2 many 15 NA TGTGCCAGCAGCTTAGCTAGGGCAGAACAAGAGACCCAGTACTTC CASSLARAEQETQYF
TRBJ1-2 TRBV19 many 16 NA TGTGCCAGTAGACCCTATAGTATGCAGGGTCACTATGGCTACACCTTC CASRPYSMQGHYGYTF
TRBJ2-7 TRBV6-1 many 13 TRBD1 TGTGCCAGCACCGGGACAGGGTCCTACGAGCAGTACTTC CASTGTGSYEQYF
TRBJ2-2 TRBV5-4 NA 16 NA TGTGCCAGCAGCTATGTTGCGTCTGCGAACACCGGGGAGCTGTTTTTT CASSYVASANTGELFF
TRBJ2-5 TRBV20-1 NA 16 TRBD2 TGCAGTGCTAGGGGACTAGCGGGAGTTTTGTTAGAGACCCAGTACTTC CSARGLAGVLLETQYF
TRBJ2-1 TRBV28 once 16 TRBD2 TGTGCCAGCAGTTTTTGGACTAGCGGGGTTTCTGGTGAGCAGTTCTTC CASSFWTSGVSGEQFF
TRBJ2-1 TRBV27 many 14 TRBD1 TGTGCCAGCAAAAGTGCAGGGGGCTACAATGAGCAGTTCTTC CASKSAGGYNEQFF
TRBJ1-4 TRBV9 NA 14 TRBD1 TGTGCCAGCAGCGCAGACAGGGGTGAAGAAAAACTGTTTTTT CASSADRGEEKLFF
TRBJ2-5 TRBV7-9 many 13 TRBD2 TGTGCCAGCAGCTTTACTAGCGGAGAGACCCAGTACTTC CASSFTSGETQYF
TRBJ1-1 TRBV20-1 many 14 NA TGCAGTGCTAGAGATGGACAGAGGAACACTGAAGCTTTCTTT CSARDGQRNTEAFF
TRBJ2-1 TRBV20-1 many 15 NA TGCAGTGCTGGGGTCGGCGGGGTATCCTACAATGAGCAGTTCTTC CSAGVGGVSYNEQFF
TRBJ2-1 TRBV7-3 many 17 TRBD1 TGTGCCAGCAGCTACCAGGGGGGGACAGGGGCATACAATGAGCAGTTCTTC CASSYQGGTGAYNEQFF
TRBJ2-1 TRBV7-3 NA 17 NA TGTGCCAGCAGCTCCTTTCCAGGGCGGGCCCGGTTCGATGAGCAGTTCTTC CASSSFPGRARFDEQFF
TRBJ2-5 TRBV27 many 14 NA TGTGCCAGCAGTCTCCTCAGGGGACGGGAGACCCAGTACTTC CASSLLRGRETQYF
TRBJ2-1 TRBV9 NA 14 NA TGTGCCAGCAGCGTAGTCGTGGGTACTAATGAGCAGTTCTTC CASSVVVGTNEQFF
TRBJ2-5 TRBV27 many 14 NA TGTGCCAGCAGTACTTACCAGGGCCAAGAGACCCAGTACTTC CASSTYQGQETQYF
TRBJ2-2 TRBV7-6 NA 14 TRBD2 TGTGCCAGCAGCCCACTAGCGGGGGCCGGGGAGCTGTTTTTT CASSPLAGAGELFF
TRBJ2-5 TRBV7-2 many 14 NA TGTGCCAGCAGCTCCTTACTAGGGTGGGAGACCCAGTACTTC CASSSLLGWETQYF
TRBJ1-3 TRBV20-1 many 14 NA TGCAGTGCTAGAGAAGGGGGGGTGGGAAACACCATATATTTT CSAREGGVGNTIYF
TRBJ1-1 TRBV28 NA 14 NA TGTGCCAGCAGTTTATCAGTGATGAACACTGAAGCTTTCTTT CASSLSVMNTEAFF
TRBJ2-3 TRBV20-1 many 15 TRBD2 TGCAGTGCGAGGACTAGCGGGAGTAGCTCAGATACGCAGTATTTT CSARTSGSSSDTQYF
TRBJ2-3 TRBV24-1 many 16 TRBD1 TGTGCCACCAGTGATTTAGGGACAGGGGAAACAGATACGCAGTATTTT CATSDLGTGETDTQYF
TRBJ1-4 TRBV28 many 15 TRBD1 TGTGCCAGCAGCCGAGGACAGGGGGCCGGAGAAAAACTGTTTTTT CASSRGQGAGEKLFF
TRBJ2-3 TRBV6-9 NA 14 NA TGTGCCAGCAGTTACGGGTTTCGGGGGGATACGCAGTATTTT CASSYGFRGDTQYF
TRBJ1-1 TRBV5-1 many 13 NA TGCGCCAGCAGCTTGGTGGGGGTAACTGAAGCTTTCTTT CASSLVGVTEAFF
TRBJ1-1 TRBV29-1 many 13 TRBD1 TGCAGCGTTGCCGGGACAGTGAACACTGAAGCTTTCTTT CSVAGTVNTEAFF
TRBJ2-7 TRBV25-1 many 16 NA TGTGCCAGCAGCGAGCGACTAAGGGAAGGAGGGTACGAGCAGTACTTC CASSERLREGGYEQYF
TRBJ1-1 TRBV6-2/TRBV6-3 NA 13 NA TGTGCCAGCAGGGACACAGGGAACACTGAAGCTTTCTTT CASRDTGNTEAFF